The 32 T cell receptor beta chains presented below share a single source sample, sequenced in a study of long-term antiretroviral therapy in people with HIV. An immunoSEQ assay, version v3.0, was performed at survey level. Assay: immunoSEQ multiplex PCR; the TCRdb copy retains only in-frame clones and omits some. The sample includes roughly 28,000 clones, roughly 80% of them seen just once. The material was unsorted PBMCs, obtained 3 years after starting antiretroviral therapy. The receptors shown here come from a middle-aged man with HIV.

This clone was detected once. The chain combines TRBV10-3 with TRBJ2-2; TRBD2 matches 9 bases. V lost 6 bases and J lost 0; bases outside the gene matches: 8. Per germline, CDR1 ENHRY and CDR2 SYGVKD. The CDR3 length is 17 residues. CDR3 residues: CAIRNLAGGTNTGELFF. CDR3 nucleotide sequence: TGTGCCATCAGGAATTTGGCGGGAGGGACGAACACCGGGGAGCTGTTTTTT.

The CDR3 region has the DNA TGTGCCAGCAGCGTAGCGGGATCTGGAAACACCATATATTTT. Translation gives CASSVAGSGNTIYF. The V and J genes are TRBV9 and TRBJ1-3, with D unclear. The germline V gene has CDR1 SGDLS and CDR2 YYNGEE. This CDR3 is 14 amino acids long. The germline V and J ends were trimmed by 0 bases and 1 base, with 5 bases remaining between them.

The gene calls are TRBV18 and TRBJ1-1, with D possibly matching TRBD1 (5 bases). The germline V gene has CDR1 KGHSH and CDR2 LQKENI. Trimming cost V 0 bases and J 5 bases, with 10 bases left between them. CDR3 length: 14 amino acids. In DNA form, the CDR3 reads TGTGCCAGCTCACCACCGGGGGGGGAAACTGAAGCTTTCTTT. Amino acids: CASSPPGGETEAFF.

In DNA, the CDR3 is TGCGCCAGCAGGGCCCCCGCCGGACTAAGCACAGATACGCAGTATTTT. This translates into CASRAPAGLSTDTQYF. The V gene is TRBV5-1, the J gene TRBJ2-3, with D possibly TRBD2 on 6 matching bases. V was trimmed by 5 bases and J by 0 bases, leaving 16 bases between them. This CDR3 is 16 amino acids long. Germline CDR1 is SGHRS and CDR2 is YFSETQ.

This clone showed up just once. The rearrangement links TRBV18 to TRBJ2-1, with a tentative D call TRBD2 (5 bases). CDR1 is KGHSH and CDR2 is LQKENI in the germline V gene. The CDR3 extends over 14 amino acids. V gave up 5 bases and J gave up 9 bases, with 17 bases separating them. DNA for the CDR3: TGTGCCAGCTCAAAGACGGGGTCCAGGAGTGAGCAGTTCTTC. Amino acid sequence: CASSKTGSRSEQFF.

The genes are TRBV7-9 and TRBJ2-7; D is uncertain. V gave up 4 bases and J gave up 3 bases, with 16 bases separating them. CDR1 SEHNR and CDR2 FQNEAQ come from the germline V gene (reference sequence). CDR3 size: 15 residues. The DNA of the CDR3 is TGTGCCAGCAGCTCAACCTCCAGTTATTACTACGAGCAGTACTTC. Its protein is CASSSTSSYYYEQYF.

The V and J genes are TRBV30 and TRBJ2-7; a possible D gene is TRBD2 (6 bases). V was trimmed by 4 bases and J by 6 bases, leaving 13 bases between them. Germline V gives CDR1 GTSNPN, CDR2 SVGIG (reference sequence). The CDR3 totals 12 residues. CDR3 loop: CAWTPLASEQYF. In DNA form, the CDR3 reads TGTGCCTGGACCCCACTAGCTAGCGAGCAGTACTTC. Variable domain in full (rest from reference TRBV30 and TRBJ2-7): SQTIHQWPATLVQPVGSPLSLECTVEGTSNPNLYWYRQAAGRGLQLLFYSVGIGQISSEVPQNLSASRPQDRQFILSSKKLLLSDSGFYLCAWTPLASEQYFGPGTRLTVT.

The J gene is TRBJ2-2, the V gene TRBV9; D not certain. Trimming took off 0 bases at V and 7 bases at J, with 4 bases between the two ends. Germline CDR1 reads SGDLS; CDR2 reads YYNGEE. The CDR3 is 12 amino acids. CDR3 nucleotide sequence: TGTGCCAGCAGCGTAGGTGGCGGGGAGCTGTTTTTT. Amino acids: CASSVGGGELFF.

This clone has a handful of counts. The chain couples TRBV11-1 to TRBJ2-5; 8 positions match TRBD2. The germline V gene has CDR1 SGHAT and CDR2 FQDESV (reference sequence). This CDR3 comprises 18 residues. With V trimmed by 1 base and J by 3 bases, 13 bases remained unmatched. CDR3 in amino acids: CASSLGSVTSEWEETQYF. CDR3 DNA sequence: TGTGCCAGCAGCTTAGGGTCAGTGACTAGCGAGTGGGAAGAGACCCAGTACTTC.

The chain employs TRBV5-4 and TRBJ2-6; 12 bases line up with TRBD1. The trim removed 4 bases at V and 2 bases at J, leaving 10 bases unmatched. This CDR3 region has 19 residues. Looked up from germline, CDR1 is SGHNT and CDR2 is YYREEE (reference sequence). The CDR3 DNA reads TGTGCCAGCAGCGGAACTGGGACAGGGGGCGCCCCTGGGGCCAACGTCCTGACTTTC. Its translation is CASSGTGTGGAPGANVLTF.

This sequence joins TRBV14 and TRBJ2-3; possible D gene TRBD1, 6 bases. This CDR3 region has 16 residues. Trimming removed 5 bases at V and 0 bases at J, with 15 bases between. The germline CDR1 and CDR2 sequences are SGHDN and FVKESK. CDR3 DNA sequence: TGTGCCAGCAGCACTCAGACAGGTCCCAGCACAGATACGCAGTATTTT. Encoded protein: CASSTQTGPSTDTQYF.

This sequence joins TRBV2 and TRBJ1-5; TRBD1 might be the D (5 bases). There are 16 residues in the CDR3. Trimming took off 3 bases at V and 0 bases at J, with 12 bases between the two ends. From germline, CDR1 is SNHLY and CDR2 FYNNEI. CDR3 DNA: TGTGCCAGCAGTGACTTGACGGGGGATAGCAATCAGCCCCAGCATTTT. It translates to CASSDLTGDSNQPQHF.

This clone was counted only a few times. This CDR3 is CASSSGQHITDTQYF. Here the CDR3 DNA reads TGTGCCAGCAGCTCAGGACAGCACATCACAGATACGCAGTATTTT. The chain joins TRBV5-6 to TRBJ2-3; tentative D call: TRBD1 (6 bases). The V and J ends lost 3 bases and 2 bases respectively, with 13 bases between them. This CDR3 contains 15 residues. Germline assignment: CDR1 SGHDT and CDR2 YYEEEE.

A note on this clone: Mismatch with germline at one junction end may stem from a read error. This chain joins TRBV10-3 and TRBJ1-3; D remains ambiguous. The germline gives CDR1 ENHRY, CDR2 SYGVKD. The CDR3 runs 13 residues. The CDR3, as DNA: TGTGCCAGCAGTGAGGGTCGGGGTGACACCATATATTTT. Translating it yields CASSEGRGDTIYF.

The chain is built from TRBV5-4 and TRBJ2-5; D might be TRBD1 (8 bases). Trimming removed 5 bases from V and 5 bases from J, with 13 bases in between. Germline V lookup: CDR1 SGHNT, CDR2 YYREEE (reference sequence). The CDR3 runs 13 residues. The CDR3 DNA follows: TGTGCCAGCAGATTACAGGGGGGGGAGACCCAGTACTTC. Translation: CASRLQGGETQYF.

The chain's CDR3 is CASSYLGQGSGYGYTF. The DNA of the CDR3 is TGTGCCAGCAGTTACCTGGGACAGGGATCTGGCTATGGCTACACCTTC. The chain employs TRBV6-5 and TRBJ1-2; 9 bases line up with TRBD1. Trimming took 2 bases from V and 4 from J; bases not matched to a gene: 8. Germline values: CDR1 MNHEY, CDR2 SVGAGI. CDR3 length: 16 amino acids.

The chain is built from TRBV4-3 and TRBJ1-2; D is unresolved. The CDR3 length is 14 residues. The germline V and J ends were trimmed by 2 bases and 8 bases, with 15 bases remaining between them. Per the germline V gene, CDR1 is LGHNA and CDR2 is YSLEER. Here the CDR3 reads CASSQNEPSGGYTF. The CDR3 bases are TGCGCCAGCAGCCAAAATGAACCATCCGGCGGCTACACCTTC.

V is TRBV14 and J is TRBJ1-5; TRBD1 agrees at 7 bases. Trimming cost V 5 bases and J 2 bases; bases outside gene matches: 6. CDR1 SGHDN and CDR2 FVKESK come from the germline V gene. The CDR3 spans 15 residues. This CDR3 reads CASSKGGLGNQPQHF. The CDR3, as DNA: TGTGCCAGCAGCAAAGGGGGCTTGGGCAATCAGCCCCAGCATTTT.

The chain is built from TRBV7-9 and TRBJ2-7, with 9 bases that match TRBD1. Germline CDR1 and CDR2: SEHNR and FQNEAQ (reference sequence). Trimming removed 5 bases from V and 5 bases from J; junction bases left unmatched: 10. The CDR3 extends over 15 amino acids. The CDR3 DNA follows: TGTGCCAGCAGCGAAAGATGGGACAGGGCACACGAGCAGTACTTC. Protein: CASSERWDRAHEQYF. The full variable domain, with the rest looked up from reference TRBV7-9 and TRBJ2-7, is DTGVSQNPRHKITKRGQNVTFRCDPISEHNRLYWYRQTLGQGPEFLTYFQNEAQLEKSRLLSDRFSAERPKGSFSTLEIQRTEQGDSAMYLCASSERWDRAHEQYFGPGTRLTVT.

The V and J genes are TRBV27 and TRBJ2-4, with D possibly matching TRBD2 (6 bases). CDR3 length: 13 residues. Between the trimmed V and J ends, which lost 3 bases and 9 bases, there was a span of 12 bases. The germline gives CDR1 MNHEY, CDR2 SMNVEV (reference sequence). The CDR3 bases are TGTGCCAGCAGTTTTAGCGGTCCCAGCATTCAGTACTTC. Protein sequence: CASSFSGPSIQYF.

The table lists this clone with a few counts. The rearrangement joins TRBV5-1 to TRBJ2-3, with 10 nucleotides matching TRBD1. V dropped 7 bases and J dropped 4; count of bases not matched to a gene: 6. CDR1 is SGHRS and CDR2 is YFSETQ in the germline V gene. This CDR3 region has 14 residues. The CDR3 DNA sequence: TGCGCCAGCGAAGGGACAGGGGAGCCAGATACGCAGTATTTT. Its translation: CASEGTGEPDTQYF.

The chain uses TRBV6-6 and TRBJ2-2; the D gene is possibly TRBD2 (6 bases). V was pared by 4 bases and J by 13 bases, with 19 bases between. Germline CDR1 reads MNHNY; CDR2 reads SVGAGI (reference sequence). The CDR3 totals 14 residues. DNA of the CDR3: TGTGCCAGCAGTTGGGGGGACTTGGTCGGTGTGCTGTTTTTT. Amino acid sequence: CASSWGDLVGVLFF.

This clone was seen once. CDR3 sequence reads: CAWSVHGGNEQFF. CDR3 nucleotide sequence: TGTGCCTGGAGTGTACATGGTGGCAATGAGCAGTTCTTC. The V and J genes are TRBV30 and TRBJ2-1; D not certain. Trimming took off 0 bases at V and 6 bases at J, with 9 bases between the two ends. The CDR3 consists of 13 residues. Germline V gives CDR1 GTSNPN, CDR2 SVGIG (reference sequence).

This chain links TRBV12-5 with TRBJ2-2, with no clear D. CDR1 LGHNT and CDR2 FRNRAP come from the germline V gene. V was pared by 0 bases and J by 6 bases, with 2 bases between. There are 12 residues in the CDR3. The CDR3 protein is CASGLVSGELFF. Here the CDR3 DNA reads TGTGCTAGTGGTTTGGTCTCCGGGGAGCTGTTTTTT.

The genes are TRBV18 and TRBJ2-5, with 12 bases lining up with TRBD2. The CDR3 has 19 residues. With 1 base clipped from V and 1 base from J, the junction kept 10 bases outside the gene matches. The germline V gene has CDR1 KGHSH and CDR2 LQKENI. The CDR3 nucleotides are TGTGCCAGCTCACCACGAACCATTCCGACTAGCGGGGGCCAAGAGACCCAGTACTTC. Amino acids: CASSPRTIPTSGGQETQYF. The full variable domain, completed using reference TRBV18 and TRBJ2-5, is NAGVMQNPRHLVRRRGQEARLRCSPMKGHSHVYWYRQLPEEGLKFMVYLQKENIIDESGMPKERFSAEFPKEGPSILRIQQVVRGDSAAYFCASSPRTIPTSGGQETQYFGPGTRLLVL.

This clone was found once. This chain connects TRBV4-3 to TRBJ1-5; perhaps TRBD1 as D (6 bases). Trimming left V 0 bases short and J 6 bases short, with 9 bases between. Germline CDR1 and CDR2: LGHNA and YSLEER. CDR3 length equals 14 residues. The CDR3 DNA follows: TGCGCCAGCAGCCAAGAGGCAGGGGCTCAGCCCCAGCATTTT. Its translation: CASSQEAGAQPQHF.

The chain employs TRBV11-2 and TRBJ2-1, with 8 bases identical to TRBD2. The CDR3 runs 16 residues. CDR1 SGHAT and CDR2 FQNNGV come from the germline V gene. With 5 bases clipped from V and 2 bases from J, the junction kept 8 bases outside the gene matches. CDR3 sequence: CASSPRVGLAYNEQFF. The CDR3 bases are TGTGCCAGCAGCCCCCGGGTGGGACTAGCCTACAATGAGCAGTTCTTC.

The chain has TRBV7-9 and TRBJ2-5; D gene unclear. Germline lookup yields CDR1 SEHNR and CDR2 FQNEAQ (reference sequence). CDR3 length: 14 amino acids. V lost 5 bases and J lost 4, with 14 bases in between. For the CDR3, the DNA is TGTGCCAGCAGCCCTGGGTCCTGGGGAGAGACCCAGTACTTC. Translation gives CASSPGSWGETQYF.

In its sample, this clone is medium-sized. The rearrangement joins TRBV6-5 to TRBJ2-7; no clear D. Germline CDR1 is MNHEY and CDR2 is SVGAGI. The V and J ends lost 0 bases and 3 bases respectively, with 9 bases between them. The CDR3 has 14 residues. In DNA, the CDR3 is TGTGCCAGCAGTTACTCAGGAAACCTCTACGAGCAGTACTTC. This sequence encodes CASSYSGNLYEQYF.

The chain carries TRBV10-3 and TRBJ1-2, with D unresolved. This CDR3 is 12 amino acids long. The germline V gene encodes CDR1 ENHRY and CDR2 SYGVKD. V lost 6 bases, J lost 3 bases, and 8 bases lay in between. The CDR3 DNA reads as TGTGCCATCAGCTTAACTGACTATGGCTACACCTTC. Translated: CAISLTDYGYTF.

The chain combines TRBV11-2 with TRBJ2-3; D may be TRBD1 (5 bases). Trimming left V 5 bases short and J 4 bases short, with 13 bases between. CDR1 and CDR2 (germline): SGHAT, FQNNGV. This CDR3 is 14 amino acids long. The CDR3: CASSQGVEADTQYF. CDR3 bases: TGTGCCAGCAGCCAAGGGGTTGAGGCAGATACGCAGTATTTT.

This clone occurred a few times. Other nucleotide sequences from this sample produce the same CDR3. This chain uses TRBV19 with TRBJ1-1; D is unclear. The CDR3 has 13 amino acids. Germline V CDR1 and CDR2: LNHDA, SQIVND (reference sequence). V was clipped by 1 base and J by 1 base, with 4 bases between them. The CDR3 region has the DNA TGTGCCAGTAGTATAGGTTCGAACACTGAAGCTTTCTTT. It is translated as CASSIGSNTEAFF.